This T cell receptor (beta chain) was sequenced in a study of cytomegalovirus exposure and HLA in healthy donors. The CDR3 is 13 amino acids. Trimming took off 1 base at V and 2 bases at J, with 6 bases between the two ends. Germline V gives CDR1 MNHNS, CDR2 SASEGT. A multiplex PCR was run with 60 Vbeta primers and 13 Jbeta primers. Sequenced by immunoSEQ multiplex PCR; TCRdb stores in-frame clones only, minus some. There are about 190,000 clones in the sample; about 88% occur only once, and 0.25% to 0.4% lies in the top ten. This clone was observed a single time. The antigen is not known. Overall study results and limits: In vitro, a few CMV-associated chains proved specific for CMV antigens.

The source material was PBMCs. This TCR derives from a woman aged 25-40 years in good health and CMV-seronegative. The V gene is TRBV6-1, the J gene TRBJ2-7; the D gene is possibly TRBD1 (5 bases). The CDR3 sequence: CASSEGTTYEQYF. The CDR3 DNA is TGTGCCAGCAGTGAAGGGACAACCTACGAGCAGTACTTC.